Below, one T cell receptor beta chain is given with its context. The antigen is not known. Unstimulated Tregs (CD4+CD25+CD127-) and CD4+CD25- non-Tregs were sorted from PBMCs. The data belong to a study of Tregs in tolerant kidney transplant recipients. The study, taken as a whole, reports: The small number of patients limits these findings pending further validation. Expanding Tregs on activated donor B cells appeared to best identify donor-specific TCRbeta clones.

Method: immunoSEQ multiplex PCR; TCRdb's copy keeps in-frame clones and lacks some. The table lists tens of thousands of clones, around 84% of them singletons. This clonotype originated in a human donor in good health. The sample consisted of CD4+ T cells from blood.

This chain's CDR3 is CASSLAQGGNQPQHF. Written as DNA, the CDR3 is TGTGCCAGCAGCTTAGCACAGGGAGGCAATCAGCCCCAGCATTTT. The chain has TRBV7-6 and TRBJ1-5, with D possibly matching TRBD1 (6 bases). CDR3 length: 15 residues. Germline values: CDR1 SGHVS, CDR2 FNYEAQ. V was cut by 0 bases and J by 2 bases, with 8 bases left in between.